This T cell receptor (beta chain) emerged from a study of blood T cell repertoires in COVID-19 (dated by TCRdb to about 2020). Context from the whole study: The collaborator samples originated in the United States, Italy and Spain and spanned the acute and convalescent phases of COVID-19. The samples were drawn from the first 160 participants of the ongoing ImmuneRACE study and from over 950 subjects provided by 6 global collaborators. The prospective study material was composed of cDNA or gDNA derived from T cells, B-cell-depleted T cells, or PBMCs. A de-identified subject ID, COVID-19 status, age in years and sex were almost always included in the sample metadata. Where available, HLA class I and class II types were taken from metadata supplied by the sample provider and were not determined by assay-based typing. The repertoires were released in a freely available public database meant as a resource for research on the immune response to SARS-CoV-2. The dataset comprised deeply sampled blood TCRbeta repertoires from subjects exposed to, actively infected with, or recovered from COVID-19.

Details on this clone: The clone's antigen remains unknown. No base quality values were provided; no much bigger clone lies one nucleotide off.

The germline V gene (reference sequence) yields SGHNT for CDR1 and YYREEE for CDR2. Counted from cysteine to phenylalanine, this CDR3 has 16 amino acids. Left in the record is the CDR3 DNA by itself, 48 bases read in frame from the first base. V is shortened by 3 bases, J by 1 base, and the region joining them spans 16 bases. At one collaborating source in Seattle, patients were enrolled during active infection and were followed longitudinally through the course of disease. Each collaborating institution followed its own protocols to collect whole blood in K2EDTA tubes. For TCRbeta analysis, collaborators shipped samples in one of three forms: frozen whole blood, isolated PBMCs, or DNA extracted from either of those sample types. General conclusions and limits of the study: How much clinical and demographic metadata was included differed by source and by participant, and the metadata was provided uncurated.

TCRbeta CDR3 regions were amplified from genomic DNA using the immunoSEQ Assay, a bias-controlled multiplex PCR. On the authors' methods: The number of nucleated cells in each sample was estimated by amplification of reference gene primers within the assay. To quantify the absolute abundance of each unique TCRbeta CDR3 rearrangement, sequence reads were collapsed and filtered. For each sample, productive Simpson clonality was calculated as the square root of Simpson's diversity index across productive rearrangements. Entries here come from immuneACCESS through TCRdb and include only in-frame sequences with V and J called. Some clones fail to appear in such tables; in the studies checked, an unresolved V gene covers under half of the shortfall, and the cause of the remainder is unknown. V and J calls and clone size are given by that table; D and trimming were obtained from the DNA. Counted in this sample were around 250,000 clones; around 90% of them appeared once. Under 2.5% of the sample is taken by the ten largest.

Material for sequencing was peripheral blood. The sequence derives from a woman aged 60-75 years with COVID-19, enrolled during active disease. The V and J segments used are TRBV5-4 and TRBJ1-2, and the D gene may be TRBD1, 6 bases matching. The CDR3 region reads CASSSGRQDLNYGYTF. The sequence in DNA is TGTGCCAGCAGCTCGGGCCGACAGGATCTTAACTATGGCTACACCTTC. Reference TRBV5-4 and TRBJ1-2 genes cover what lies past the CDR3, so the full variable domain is ETGVTQSPTHLIKTRGQQVTLRCSSQSGHNTVSWYQQALGQGPQFIFQYYREEENGRGNFPPRFSGLQFPNYSSELNVNALELDDSALYLCASSSGRQDLNYGYTFGSGTRLTVV.